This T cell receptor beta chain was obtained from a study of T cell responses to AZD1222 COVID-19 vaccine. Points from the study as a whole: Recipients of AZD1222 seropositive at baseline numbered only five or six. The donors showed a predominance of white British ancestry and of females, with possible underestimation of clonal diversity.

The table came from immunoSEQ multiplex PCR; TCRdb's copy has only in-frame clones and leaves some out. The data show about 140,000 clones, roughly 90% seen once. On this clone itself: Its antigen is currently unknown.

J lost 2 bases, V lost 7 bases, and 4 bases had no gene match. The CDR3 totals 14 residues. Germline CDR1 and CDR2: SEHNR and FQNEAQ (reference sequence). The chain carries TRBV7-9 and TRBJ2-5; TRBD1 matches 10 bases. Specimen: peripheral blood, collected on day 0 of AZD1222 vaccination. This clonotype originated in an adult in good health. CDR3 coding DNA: TGTGCCAGCATCCCGGGACAGGGGCAAGAGACCCAGTACTTC. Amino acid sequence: CASIPGQGQETQYF.